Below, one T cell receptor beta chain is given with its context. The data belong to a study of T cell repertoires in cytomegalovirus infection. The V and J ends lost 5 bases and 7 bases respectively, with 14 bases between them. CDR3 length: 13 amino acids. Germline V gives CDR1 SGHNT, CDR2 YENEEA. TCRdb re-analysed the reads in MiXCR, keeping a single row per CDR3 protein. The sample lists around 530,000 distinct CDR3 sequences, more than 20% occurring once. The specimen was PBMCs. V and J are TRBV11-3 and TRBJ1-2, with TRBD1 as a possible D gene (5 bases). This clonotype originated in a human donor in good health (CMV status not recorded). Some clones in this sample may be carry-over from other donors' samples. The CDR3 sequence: CASSGAAGTGYTF. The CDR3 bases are TGTGCCAGCAGCGGAGCTGCCGGGACTGGCTACACCTTC.